This is a list of T cell receptor beta chains from one sample in a study of T-cell memory formation after mild COVID-19. TCRdb used MiXCR to reprocess the 5' RACE reads, holding one entry per CDR3 protein. The data contain 280,000 or so distinct CDR3 sequences, 8% to 9% of them seen just once; the ten biggest clones take up approximately 23%. Material for sequencing was PBMCs or a T cell subset sorted from them (not recorded which). Receptors originate from a man aged 18 to 30 who had mild COVID-19 (a few samples of this study predate the infection). Cell type and time point are not known. CDR3s include the opening cysteine and the closing phenylalanine or tryptophan. A D gene is named only where the DNA matches it firmly. Size values are once, few and many counts, or a class for expanded clones, and some rows have none.

.	TRBV4-1	.	TRBJ1-1	CASSQGTVTEAFF	TGCGCCAGCAGCCAGGGGACGGTCACTGAAGCTTTCTTT
.	TRBV4-3	few	TRBJ2-7	CASSQVREQAGEQYF	TGCGCCAGCAGCCAAGTCAGAGAACAGGCAGGCGAGCAGTACTTC
TRBD1	TRBV6-5	many	TRBJ2-5	CASSYSPGQPGDQYF	TGTGCCAGCAGTTACTCACCGGGACAGCCAGGAGACCAGTACTTC
.	TRBV15	few	TRBJ1-4	CATSSRLVMGEKLFF	TGTGCCACCAGCAGCCGACTGGTCATGGGGGAAAAACTGTTTTTT
.	TRBV29-1	few	TRBJ2-5	CSVELGREGETQYF	TGCAGCGTTGAATTGGGGCGCGAGGGAGAGACCCAGTACTTC
TRBD1	TRBV7-9	.	TRBJ2-3	CASRTTGGTDTQYF	TGTGCCAGCAGAACAACAGGGGGCACAGATACGCAGTATTTT
.	TRBV29-1	few	TRBJ2-2	CSVKGSTGELFF	TGCAGCGTTAAAGGCAGCACCGGGGAGCTGTTTTTT
.	TRBV20-1	.	TRBJ2-7	CSARDPNGAVGEQYF	TGCAGTGCTAGAGATCCTAACGGCGCTGTCGGCGAGCAGTACTTC
.	TRBV12-3/TRBV12-4	.	TRBJ1-4	CASMGGAQFNEKLFF	TGTGCCAGCATGGGGGGGGCCCAGTTTAATGAAAAACTGTTTTTT
.	TRBV7-9	few	TRBJ1-3	CASSPRGNSGNTIYF	TGTGCCAGCAGCCCAAGGGGTAACTCTGGAAACACCATATATTTT
.	TRBV7-9	.	TRBJ2-7	CASSLVGGEYEQYF	TGTGCCAGCAGCTTAGTTGGAGGGGAGTACGAGCAGTACTTC
.	TRBV6-2/TRBV6-3	many	TRBJ2-2	CASSYSKRDTGELFF	TGTGCCAGCAGTTACTCGAAAAGGGACACCGGGGAGCTGTTTTTT
TRBD1	TRBV5-1	.	TRBJ1-1	CASSLGQGATEAFF	TGCGCCAGCAGCCTCGGACAGGGGGCAACTGAAGCTTTCTTT
.	TRBV29-1	.	TRBJ1-5	CSVSPGGDQPQHF	TGCAGCGTATCCCCTGGGGGGGATCAGCCCCAGCATTTT
.	TRBV5-1	.	TRBJ1-1	CASSLGGVRGMNTEAFF	TGCGCCAGCAGCTTGGGAGGAGTTCGGGGGATGAACACTGAAGCTTTCTTT
TRBD1	TRBV6-1	few	TRBJ1-5	CASRIQGAGVQPQHF	TGTGCCAGCAGAATACAGGGGGCGGGGGTTCAGCCCCAGCATTTT
.	TRBV29-1	.	TRBJ2-5	CSVPDFQETQYF	TGCAGCGTCCCGGACTTCCAAGAGACCCAGTACTTC
.	TRBV5-1	few	TRBJ1-1	CASRDELAFGTEAFF	TGCGCCAGCAGGGACGAATTAGCTTTTGGCACTGAAGCTTTCTTT
TRBD1	TRBV20-1	.	TRBJ1-1	CSGRGTANTEAFF	TGCAGTGGCAGAGGGACAGCGAACACTGAAGCTTTCTTT
.	TRBV6-1	few	TRBJ1-2	CASSWTVRGYTF	TGTGCCAGCAGTTGGACGGTTAGAGGCTACACCTTC
.	TRBV7-3	few	TRBJ2-7	CASSLGPLGEQYF	TGTGCCAGCAGCTTAGGACCCCTCGGCGAGCAGTACTTC
.	TRBV4-1	few	TRBJ2-1	CASSQVGDIYNEQFF	TGCGCCAGCAGCCAAGTAGGTGACATCTACAATGAGCAGTTCTTC
TRBD1	TRBV6-1	.	TRBJ1-6	CASGVDRGRALHF	TGTGCCAGCGGGGTGGACAGGGGGAGAGCCCTCCACTTT
.	TRBV11-2	.	TRBJ2-3	CATSVGDTQYF	TGTGCCACCTCCGTGGGGGATACGCAGTATTTT
.	TRBV2	many	TRBJ1-1	CASSQGWGQAFF	TGTGCCAGCAGCCAAGGGTGGGGGCAAGCTTTCTTT
.	TRBV7-2	many	TRBJ2-3	CASSLTGTTDTQYF	TGTGCCAGCAGCTTAACGGGGACCACAGATACGCAGTATTTT
.	TRBV28	.	TRBJ1-5	CASRYDSNQPQHF	TGTGCCAGCAGATACGATAGCAATCAGCCCCAGCATTTT